Following are 21 T cell receptor beta chains from one sample sequenced in a study of tumor-infiltrating lymphocytes in localized non-small cell lung cancer. Produced via immunoSEQ multiplex PCR; TCRdb's table is partial and in-frame only. This sample has some 15,000 clones, with 45% to 50% found just once. Sequenced material: lung tumor tissue. Source of these receptors: a human donor with non-small cell lung cancer.

This clone was seen a few times. This rearrangement joins TRBV7-3 to TRBJ2-3; 8 nucleotides align to TRBD2. The CDR3 contains 15 residues. Germline lookup yields CDR1 SGHTA and CDR2 FQGTGA. The J segment lost 1 base and the V segment lost 3 bases, leaving 3 bases of the junction unmatched. CDR3 amino acids: CASSFPLAGTDTQYF. The CDR3 coding sequence is TGTGCCAGCAGCTTCCCACTAGCGGGCACAGATACGCAGTATTTT.

The chain carries TRBV30 and TRBJ1-6; 7 bases match TRBD1. After removal of 4 bases from V and 14 bases from J, the junction contained 20 bases not matched to a gene. CDR1 and CDR2 from the germline V gene are GTSNPN and SVGIG (reference sequence). The CDR3 runs 16 residues. The CDR3 DNA sequence: TGTGCCTGGAAATATGCGAGGGACAGCACAATTGAGGCCCTCCACTTT. Translated: CAWKYARDSTIEALHF.

Judged by abundance, this clone is large (0.1 to 1%). The V gene is TRBV9, the J gene TRBJ1-2; maybe TRBD1 (6 bases). The CDR3 consists of 12 residues. Trimming took off 7 bases at V and 4 bases at J, with 11 bases between the two ends. From germline, CDR1 is SGDLS and CDR2 YYNGEE. CDR3 coding DNA: TGTGCCAGCGGGGGCACCCTCTATGGCTACACCTTC. This codes for CASGGTLYGYTF.

This chain links TRBV7-2 with TRBJ1-2; D perhaps matches TRBD1 (6 bases). Germline lookup yields CDR1 SGHTA and CDR2 FQGNSA. CDR3 size: 14 residues. Deletions cut 5 bases from V and 5 bases from J, with 15 bases between. The CDR3 here is CASSISVGGYGYTF. CDR3 nucleotides: TGTGCCAGCAGCATCAGCGTAGGGGGGTATGGCTACACCTTC.

The V call is TRBV5-4, the J call TRBJ2-5; D is unresolved. V was shortened by 3 bases and J by 5 bases, with 11 bases between the two germline ends. Germline V lookup: CDR1 SGHNT, CDR2 YYREEE (reference sequence). CDR3 size: 13 residues. The CDR3 spells CASSWGVGETQYF. In DNA form, the CDR3 reads TGTGCCAGCAGCTGGGGTGTGGGGGAGACCCAGTACTTC. Full variable domain (rest looked up from reference TRBV5-4 and TRBJ2-5): ETGVTQSPTHLIKTRGQQVTLRCSSQSGHNTVSWYQQALGQGPQFIFQYYREEENGRGNFPPRFSGLQFPNYSSELNVNALELDDSALYLCASSWGVGETQYFGPGTRLLVL.

This clone was counted between two and nine times. One junction end does not reproduce the germline sequence, and a read error may be involved. The gene calls are TRBV2 and TRBJ2-5; tentatively, D is TRBD2 (6 bases). The CDR3 runs 13 residues. Germline lookup yields CDR1 SNHLY and CDR2 FYNNEI. The CDR3 is CASNTQSRDSVDF. The CDR3 DNA sequence: TGTGCCAGCAATACTCAAAGCCGGGACTCGGTTGACTTC. The full variable domain, completed using reference TRBV2 and TRBJ2-5, is EPEVTQTPSHQVTQMGQEVILRCVPISNHLYFYWYRQILGQKVEFLVSFYNNEISEKSEIFDDQFSVERPDGSNFTLKIRSTKLEDSAMYFCASNTQSRDSVDFGPGTRLLVL.

This clone appeared a few times. This rearrangement joins TRBV19 to TRBJ1-1; D may be TRBD1 (6 bases). CDR3 length equals 17 residues. Germline lookup yields CDR1 LNHDA and CDR2 SQIVND (reference sequence). V was trimmed by 1 base and J by 3 bases, leaving 18 bases between them. The CDR3: CASSIVPLRGRHTEAFF. CDR3 in DNA: TGTGCCAGTAGTATAGTCCCCCTCCGGGGGCGACACACTGAAGCTTTCTTT.

The genes are TRBV7-2 and TRBJ2-7; 11 positions agree with TRBD2. Germline loops: CDR1 SGHTA, CDR2 FQGNSA. After removal of 5 bases from V and 5 bases from J, the junction contained 8 bases not matched to a gene. The CDR3 is 15 residues long. CDR3 bases: TGTGCCAGCAGCCCCTTAGCGGGGGGGGTCGACGAGCAGTACTTC. This gives the protein CASSPLAGGVDEQYF. The complete variable domain, with remaining parts taken from reference TRBV7-2 and TRBJ2-7, reads GAGVSQSPSNKVTEKGKDVELRCDPISGHTALYWYRQSLGQGLEFLIYFQGNSAPDKSGLPSDRFSAERTGGSVSTLTIQRTQQEDSAVYLCASSPLAGGVDEQYFGPGTRLTVT.

This clone was seen only once. The chain combines TRBV13 with TRBJ2-7; D call uncertain. V lost 4 bases and J lost 8, with 12 bases in between. The CDR3 sequence is 12 residues long. Germline V gene sequence: CDR1 PRHDT, CDR2 FYEKMQ (reference sequence). The CDR3 sequence is CASSSIRAQQYF. As DNA, the CDR3 is TGTGCCAGCAGCTCCATTAGGGCCCAGCAGTACTTC.

The chain carries TRBV29-1 and TRBJ2-5; D is possibly TRBD1 (5 bases). V lost 6 bases and J 5 bases, leaving 13 bases between the germline ends. The CDR3 spans 12 residues. CDR1 and CDR2 (germline): SQVTM, ANQGSEA. CDR3 in DNA: TGCAGCGTGCAAGCCTCAGGGGAGACCCAGTACTTC. Protein product: CSVQASGETQYF.

This clone was recorded once. The V and J genes are TRBV6-1 and TRBJ1-1; TRBD1 is a possible D gene (6 bases). The V end lost 6 bases, the J end lost 5 bases, and 16 bases lay between the germline ends. The CDR3 runs 14 residues. The V gene's germline CDR1 is MNHNS and CDR2 SASEGT. This CDR3 reads CASRQRKGETEAFF. DNA for the CDR3: TGTGCCAGCAGACAACGAAAGGGGGAAACTGAAGCTTTCTTT.

The CDR3 nucleotides read TGTGCCAGCATTCGGCAGTTTAACACTGAAGCTTTCTTT. This gives the protein CASIRQFNTEAFF. The V gene is TRBV28, the J gene TRBJ1-1; D not certain. CDR3 length: 13 amino acids. V was trimmed by 7 bases and J by 2 bases, leaving 11 bases between them. CDR1 and CDR2 from the germline V gene are MDHEN and SYDVKM.

The CDR3: CASSLGWLAGGPDTQYF. For the CDR3, the DNA is TGTGCCAGCAGCTTAGGTTGGCTAGCGGGGGGCCCAGATACGCAGTATTTT. The chain employs TRBV11-3 and TRBJ2-3; 11 nucleotides agree with TRBD2. Germline trimming cut 1 base from V and 4 bases from J; bases unmatched to any gene: 7. Germline V gene data show CDR1 as SGHNT and CDR2 as YENEEA. The CDR3 length is 17 residues.

This chain links TRBV19 with TRBJ1-2, with a tentative D call TRBD1 (6 bases). V was shortened by 7 bases and J by 1 base, with 22 bases between the two germline ends. Germline V gene lookup returns CDR1 LNHDA and CDR2 SQIVND (reference sequence). The CDR3 is made up of 17 amino acids. The CDR3 protein is CASTPRGGASINYGYTF. The CDR3 DNA sequence: TGTGCCAGTACCCCGCGTGGGGGCGCCTCAATTAACTATGGCTACACCTTC.

This chain joins TRBV27 and TRBJ2-3, with 8 bases aligning to TRBD2. The length of the CDR3 is 16 residues. The V gene's germline CDR1 is MNHEY and CDR2 SMNVEV (reference sequence). The V gene end was trimmed by 4 bases and the J gene end by 1 base; junction bases not matched to a gene: 7. The CDR3 DNA reads as TGTGCCAGCAGTTCCTATCGGGGGGGCGGCACAGATACGCAGTATTTT. The encoded protein is CASSSYRGGGTDTQYF.

This clone was observed a handful of times. The rearrangement uses TRBV9 and TRBJ2-2, with D possibly TRBD2 on 6 matching bases. The CDR3 sequence is 15 residues long. The V end lost 3 bases, the J end lost 2 bases, and 11 bases lay between the germline ends. In germline, CDR1 is SGDLS, CDR2 YYNGEE. This chain's CDR3 is CASSEGLFNTGELFF. CDR3 sequence (DNA): TGTGCCAGCAGCGAGGGACTCTTTAACACCGGGGAGCTGTTTTTT.

The V call is TRBV11-2, the J call TRBJ1-3; D perhaps matches TRBD1 (5 bases). The V gene lost 6 bases and the J gene lost 0 bases, with 15 bases spanning the gap. Germline-derived CDR1 and CDR2 are SGHAT and FQNNGV. CDR3 length equals 16 residues. The CDR3 loop is CASSTQRGLSGNTIYF. The CDR3 region has the DNA TGTGCCAGCAGTACTCAACGGGGCCTCTCTGGAAACACCATATATTTT.

The CDR3 DNA reads as TGTGCCAGCAGTTACTCGAAACGGGTGGGGACAGATACGCAGTATTTT. Translation: CASSYSKRVGTDTQYF. V usage is TRBV6-5 and J usage is TRBJ2-3; D not certain. The length of the CDR3 is 16 residues. Trimming shortened V by 0 bases and J by 3 bases, and 13 bases separated the two germline ends. From germline, CDR1 is MNHEY and CDR2 SVGAGI.

In this sample, this clone turned up once. A read error may account for a junction end that differs from germline. This rearrangement joins TRBV6-5 to TRBJ2-3; D not certain. Germline V lookup: CDR1 MNHEY, CDR2 SVGAGI. CDR3 length: 15 residues. Here the CDR3 DNA reads TGTGCCAGCAGACAAACGAGCTGGATCACACATACGCAGTATTTT. Amino acid sequence: CASRQTSWITHTQYF.

The CDR3 nucleotides read TGTGCCAGCAGCCGCGATACAGGGGTTGGAAACACCATATATTTT. Amino acids: CASSRDTGVGNTIYF. This chain links TRBV7-6 with TRBJ1-3; 7 nucleotides align to TRBD1. The CDR3 runs to 15 residues. Germline V lookup: CDR1 SGHVS, CDR2 FNYEAQ. V was clipped by 5 bases and J by 3 bases; unmatched bases: 7.

The chain uses TRBV28 and TRBJ1-3; D is perhaps TRBD1 (6 bases). V shed 8 bases and J shed 0 bases, with 11 bases lying between them. This CDR3 has 14 residues. Germline CDR1 reads MDHEN; CDR2 reads SYDVKM. The CDR3 DNA reads TGTGCCAGCGGAAGGACAGCCTCTGGAAACACCATATATTTT. Amino acids: CASGRTASGNTIYF. Combining the CDR3 with reference TRBV28 and TRBJ1-3 gives the whole variable domain DVKVTQSSRYLVKRTGEKVFLECVQDMDHENMFWYRQDPGLGLRLIYFSYDVKMKEKGDIPEGYSVSREKKERFSLILESASTNQTSMYLCASGRTASGNTIYFGEGSWLTVV.